Below, 15 T cell receptor beta chains from the same sample are listed, as sequenced in a study of T-cell reconstitution after alpha-beta-depleted transplantation in children. Researchers prepared the TCRbeta library using unique molecular identifiers, the study reports. From the PCR reads, TCRdb called clonotypes with MiXCR, one entry per CDR3 protein. The sample contains under 300,000 distinct CDR3 sequences, 9.5% to 13% of which appear only once. Material: peripheral blood, obtained 180 days after TCRalphabeta/CD19-depleted stem cell transplant. The source of these receptors is a male patient aged 2-10 years who had a stem cell transplant for chronic granulomatous disease, so the T cells may come from the graft donor.

This clonotype has ten or more counts. This chain links TRBV30 with TRBJ1-1, with a weak D call TRBD1 (5 bases). The CDR3 is made up of 14 amino acids. V lost 0 bases and J lost 5, with 13 bases in between. From germline, CDR1 is GTSNPN and CDR2 SVGIG (reference sequence). The CDR3 reads CAWSVLGVGTEAFF. For the CDR3, the DNA is TGTGCCTGGAGTGTCTTGGGGGTGGGAACTGAAGCTTTCTTT.

This clonotype was found many times. This chain uses TRBV7-2 with TRBJ2-3; D is unclear. There are 13 residues in the CDR3. Germline values: CDR1 SGHTA, CDR2 FQGNSA. The V end lost 5 bases, the J end lost 2 bases, and 8 bases lay between the germline ends. The CDR3 nucleotides are TGTGCCAGCAGCCCTTACACCACAGATACGCAGTATTTT. Amino acids: CASSPYTTDTQYF.

This clonotype was recorded at least ten times. CDR3 residues: CSVLGYLGAKNIQYF. CDR3 coding DNA: TGCAGCGTTTTAGGGTATTTAGGGGCCAAAAACATTCAGTACTTC. This rearrangement joins TRBV29-1 to TRBJ2-4; D gene unclear. Germline V gene sequence: CDR1 SQVTM, CDR2 ANQGSEA. The CDR3 loop spans 15 amino acids. The ends were cut back, 5 bases at V and 1 base at J, with 15 bases in the middle.

This clonotype appeared many times. The V and J genes are TRBV5-1 and TRBJ2-5; 13 bases agree with TRBD2. The germline V gene encodes CDR1 SGHRS and CDR2 YFSETQ. V shed 7 bases and J 1 base; nucleotides not matched to a gene: 10. The CDR3 spans 17 residues. The CDR3 nucleotides read TGCGCCAGCCGTGATCAACTAGCGGGAGGGCCCCAAGAGACCCAGTACTTC. This translates into CASRDQLAGGPQETQYF.

This clonotype was picked up many times. DNA of the CDR3: TGTGCCAGCAGTTTAACAGGTCCCGACGATAATGAGCAGTTCTTC. Protein product: CASSLTGPDDNEQFF. The chain recombines TRBV28 with TRBJ2-1, with D possibly matching TRBD1 (5 bases). The CDR3 is 15 amino acids. Germline lookup yields CDR1 MDHEN and CDR2 SYDVKM. The V and J ends lost 2 bases and 7 bases respectively, with 15 bases between them. Full variable domain (outside the CDR3, taken from reference TRBV28 and TRBJ2-1): DVKVTQSSRYLVKRTGEKVFLECVQDMDHENMFWYRQDPGLGLRLIYFSYDVKMKEKGDIPEGYSVSREKKERFSLILESASTNQTSMYLCASSLTGPDDNEQFFGPGTRLTVL.

Comments on this clonotype: A much larger clone differs from this one at a single base, so this may be a read error. The chain joins TRBV29-1 to TRBJ2-1; D might be TRBD1 (6 bases). There are 13 residues in the CDR3. CDR1 and CDR2 from the germline V gene are SQVTM and ANQGSEA. This CDR3 is CSSTGFTGPELFF. The CDR3 nucleotides are TGCAGCTCAACAGGGTTTACGGGTCCCGAGCTGTTCTTC.

This clonotype was counted many times. For the CDR3, the DNA is TGTGCCAGCAGCTTAGAGTGGACTAGCGGGAGAGCAGATACGCAGTATTTT. Translated: CASSLEWTSGRADTQYF. This chain joins TRBV7-6 and TRBJ2-3, with 13 bases matching TRBD2. Germline V gives CDR1 SGHVS, CDR2 FNYEAQ. The V and J ends lost 1 base and 4 bases, in that order; junction bases with no gene match: 5. This CDR3 spans 17 amino acids.

This clonotype showed up many times. V gene TRBV25-1 combines with J gene TRBJ2-7; D is unresolved. The CDR3 totals 15 residues. The ends were cut back, 4 bases at V and 4 bases at J, with 17 bases in the middle. Germline V gene data show CDR1 as MGHDK and CDR2 as SYGVNS. The CDR3 coding sequence is TGTGCCAGCAGTGGGTTTATAGACACACAATACGAGCAGTACTTC. This codes for CASSGFIDTQYEQYF.

At least ten counts were recorded for this clonotype. This rearrangement joins TRBV9 to TRBJ2-3, with 14 bases matching TRBD2. With V trimmed by 3 bases and J by 7 bases, 1 base remained unmatched. Germline V gives CDR1 SGDLS, CDR2 YYNGEE. The CDR3 contains 14 residues. The chain's CDR3 is CASSGLAGGHTQYF. The CDR3 coding sequence is TGTGCCAGCAGCGGACTAGCGGGGGGGCATACGCAGTATTTT.

Many counts were recorded for this clonotype. J is TRBJ2-1 and V is TRBV4-3, with 8 bases that match TRBD2. With 4 bases clipped from V and 0 bases from J, the junction kept 2 bases outside the gene matches. Looked up from germline, CDR1 is LGHNA and CDR2 is YSLEER. The CDR3 has 15 amino acids. CDR3 sequence (DNA): TGCGCCAGCAGCCCAGGGACTAGCTCCTACAATGAGCAGTTCTTC. Translating it yields CASSPGTSSYNEQFF.

This clonotype has a count of ten or more. The rearrangement joins TRBV18 to TRBJ2-1; no firm D call. Germline V gives CDR1 KGHSH, CDR2 LQKENI. The V gene lost 2 bases and the J gene lost 0 bases, with 5 bases spanning the gap. The CDR3 consists of 14 residues. CDR3 sequence: CASSPGNSYNEQFF. DNA for the CDR3: TGTGCCAGCTCACCAGGGAACTCCTACAATGAGCAGTTCTTC.

The sample holds a few counts of this clonotype. The rearrangement uses TRBV7-9 and TRBJ2-4, with a possible D match to TRBD1 (6 bases). This CDR3 is built from 15 residues. Trimming took 1 base from V and 9 from J, leaving 16 bases between them. CDR1 and CDR2 (germline): SEHNR, FQNEAQ (reference sequence). CDR3 amino acids: CASSLGTYRDLIQYF. In nucleotides, the CDR3 is TGTGCCAGCAGCTTAGGGACTTACAGGGATCTCATTCAGTACTTC.

In its sample, this clonotype was seen many times. The genes are TRBV20-1 and TRBJ2-1; no clear D gene. Trimming cost V 6 bases and J 4 bases, with 10 bases left between them. This CDR3 has 12 amino acids. Germline CDR1 DFQATT, CDR2 SNEGSKA (reference sequence). The CDR3 DNA reads as TGCAGTGCCCAGACTCAATACAATGAGCAGTTCTTC. Residues: CSAQTQYNEQFF.

This clonotype was counted many times. This rearrangement joins TRBV7-2 to TRBJ2-3; either TRBD1 or TRBD2 may fit D (5 bases each). V was trimmed by 8 bases and J by 2 bases, leaving 8 bases between them. CDR1 is SGHTA and CDR2 is FQGNSA in the germline V gene. CDR3 length: 12 amino acids. The CDR3 reads CASGGATDTQYF. The CDR3 nucleotides read TGTGCCAGCGGGGGTGCCACAGATACGCAGTATTTT.

This clonotype has ten or more counts. The V call is TRBV11-1, the J call TRBJ2-2; TRBD2 matches at 14 bases. With V trimmed by 4 bases and J by 4 bases, 11 bases remained unmatched. The CDR3 extends over 19 amino acids. Germline CDR1 reads SGHAT; CDR2 reads FQDESV (reference sequence). The CDR3 reads CASSYLGTSGGFATGELFF. In DNA, the CDR3 is TGTGCCAGCAGCTATCTTGGGACTAGCGGGGGATTCGCCACCGGGGAGCTGTTTTTT.